This is a list of T cell receptor beta chains from one sample in a study of blood T cell repertoires in COVID-19. Only in-frame clones appear in the TCRdb table, and some are missing; sequencing was by immunoSEQ multiplex PCR. The data show some 83,000 clones, over 70% seen once. The sample comprised peripheral blood. The receptor set was obtained from a man aged 45 to 65 with acute or convalescent COVID-19. Both conserved end residues are part of each CDR3. D genes are given only for firm matches. Only part of the rows carry a size: once, few, many, or a class if the clone is expanded.

TRBV18	TRBD2	once	TRBJ2-3	CASREGGRATDTQYF	TGTGCCAGCCGGGAGGGCGGGAGGGCCACAGATACGCAGTATTTT
TRBV19	.	.	TRBJ1-5	CASSIGPDSQPQHF	TGTGCCAGTAGTATAGGCCCTGACAGCCAGCCCCAGCATTTT
TRBV11-2	TRBD1	.	TRBJ1-2	CASNQGQLYGYTF	TGTGCCAGCAACCAGGGACAGCTCTATGGCTACACCTTC
TRBV9	.	.	TRBJ1-2	CASSVEAGGEYGYTF	TGTGCCAGCAGCGTAGAAGCGGGGGGCGAATATGGCTACACCTTC
TRBV6-5	.	.	TRBJ2-7	CASSYEAGTYVYEQYF	TGTGCCAGCAGTTACGAGGCAGGGACTTACGTATATGAGCAGTACTTC
TRBV5-3	.	.	TRBJ2-7	CARSLMAEWYYEQYF	TGTGCCAGAAGCTTGATGGCGGAATGGTACTACGAGCAGTACTTC
TRBV19	.	.	TRBJ1-5	CASSIGGGSNQPQHF	TGTGCCAGTAGTATTGGGGGAGGCAGCAATCAGCCCCAGCATTTT
TRBV10-3	TRBD2	.	TRBJ2-3	CAISLTSGGAGTDTQYF	TGTGCCATCAGTCTGACTAGCGGGGGGGCTGGCACAGATACGCAGTATTTT
TRBV3-1/TRBV3-2	.	.	TRBJ1-3	CASSQVANTIYF	TGTGCCAGCAGCCAAGTAGCGAACACCATATATTTT
TRBV4-1	TRBD1	.	TRBJ2-1	CASSHGDRAIYNEQFF	TGCGCCAGCAGCCATGGGGACAGGGCGATCTACAATGAGCAGTTCTTC
TRBV7-2	TRBD1	once	TRBJ1-1	CASSARQGNTEAFF	TGTGCCAGCAGCGCCCGACAGGGTAACACCGAAGCTTTCTTT
TRBV29-1	.	once	TRBJ1-2	CSVPGHYGYTF	TGCAGCGTCCCAGGGCACTATGGCTACACCTTC
TRBV6-1	TRBD1	few	TRBJ1-3	CASSEGDSFSGNTIYF	TGTGCCAGCAGTGAAGGGGACAGTTTCTCTGGAAACACCATATATTTT
TRBV7-2	TRBD2	.	TRBJ2-1	CASSGRLAGVGNEQFF	TGTGCCAGCAGCGGCCGACTAGCGGGAGTGGGCAATGAGCAGTTCTTC
TRBV7-3	TRBD2	.	TRBJ2-1	CASTDGVAGRNEQFF	TGTGCCAGCACCGACGGGGTAGCGGGAAGGAATGAGCAGTTCTTC
TRBV5-1	.	.	TRBJ1-1	CASSLGQTNTEAFF	TGCGCCAGCAGCTTGGGACAGACGAACACTGAAGCTTTCTTT
TRBV27	TRBD1	.	TRBJ2-6	CASSIRGHRSGANVLTF	TGTGCCAGCAGTATCAGGGGGCATAGGTCTGGGGCCAACGTCCTGACTTTC
TRBV5-6	.	few	TRBJ1-5	CASSARGGSNQPQHF	TGTGCCAGCAGCGCGAGGGGAGGGAGCAATCAGCCCCAGCATTTT
TRBV5-4	TRBD1	once	TRBJ1-1	CASSQTGQGGTEAFF	TGTGCCAGCAGCCAAACCGGACAGGGCGGCACTGAAGCTTTCTTT
TRBV5-5	TRBD1	.	TRBJ2-7	CASSLPLVLGQDEQYF	TGTGCCAGCAGCTTACCCTTGGTCTTGGGACAGGACGAGCAGTACTTC
TRBV5-1	.	.	TRBJ1-1	CASSPRQTNTEAFF	TGCGCCAGCAGCCCCCGACAGACCAACACTGAAGCTTTCTTT
TRBV5-1	.	.	TRBJ2-2	CASSLFSPEVTGELFF	TGCGCCAGCAGCTTGTTTTCCCCGGAGGTCACCGGGGAGCTGTTTTTT
TRBV11-3	TRBD1	.	TRBJ1-4	CASSPRGNGKLFF	TGTGCCAGCAGCCCCAGGGGGAATGGAAAACTGTTTTTT
TRBV20-1	.	.	TRBJ2-7	CSASGGRAGEQYF	TGCAGTGCTAGTGGTGGCAGGGCCGGCGAGCAGTACTTC